Sequencing of this T cell receptor beta chain was carried out in a study of cytomegalovirus exposure and HLA in healthy donors. Study-wide findings and caveats: Later analysis found that TCR beta chains associated with HLA were more clonally expanded than other, equally common chains. What a later analysis reportedly showed was that an Asian-associated ancestry cluster had fewer N-insertions than the roughly 670-donor mean.

CDR3 size: 13 residues. Losses at the gene ends were 7 bases for V and 4 bases for J; bases not matched to a gene: 4. The germline V gene has CDR1 MDHEN and CDR2 SYDVKM. For this clone: Its target is unknown.

60 Vbeta and 13 Jbeta primers were used in PCR. Sequencing used immunoSEQ multiplex PCR; TCRdb keeps in-frame clones, though not all of them. The sample has 75,000 to 95,000 clones; about three quarters are singletons. This chain links TRBV28 with TRBJ1-5, with TRBD1 identical over 7 bases. The sequence came from a male donor in good health and CMV-seropositive. The sample consisted of PBMCs. CDR3: CASTPTGNQPQHF. The CDR3, as DNA: TGTGCCAGCACCCCGACAGGGAATCAGCCCCAGCATTTT.